These 25 T cell receptor beta chains came from one sample sequenced in a study of cytomegalovirus exposure and HLA in healthy donors. Use of 60 Vbeta and 13 Jbeta primers characterized the PCR. The method was immunoSEQ multiplex PCR; TCRdb's version includes in-frame clones alone and lacks a portion of them. The data include tens of thousands of clones; the top ten clones carry approximately 1.6%. The sample comprised PBMCs. Receptor source: a woman aged 25 to 39 in good health and CMV-seronegative.

This chain joins TRBV7-2 and TRBJ2-7; 14 nucleotides align to TRBD2. With V trimmed by 5 bases and J by 10 bases, 7 bases remained unmatched. The CDR3 totals 14 residues. Germline CDR1 and CDR2: SGHTA and FQGNSA. This CDR3 is CASSLGLAGDDQYF. For the CDR3, the DNA is TGTGCCAGCAGCCTGGGACTAGCGGGGGATGACCAGTACTTC. The variable domain in full, completed from reference TRBV7-2 and TRBJ2-7, reads GAGVSQSPSNKVTEKGKDVELRCDPISGHTALYWYRQSLGQGLEFLIYFQGNSAPDKSGLPSDRFSAERTGGSVSTLTIQRTQQEDSAVYLCASSLGLAGDDQYFGPGTRLTVT.

J is TRBJ2-7 and V is TRBV6-1; possibly TRBD2 for D (6 bases). The CDR3 is 15 amino acids. Trimming left V 2 bases short and J 3 bases short, with 14 bases between. Germline-derived CDR1 and CDR2 are MNHNS and SASEGT. The CDR3 region has the DNA TGTGCCAGCAGTGAACTAGCCCGGAGGGTCTACGAGCAGTACTTC. This codes for CASSELARRVYEQYF.

V gene TRBV9 combines with J gene TRBJ2-6; TRBD2 aligns across 11 bases. There are 19 residues in the CDR3. Germline V gene lookup returns CDR1 SGDLS and CDR2 YYNGEE. V gave up 2 bases and J gave up 0 bases; unmatched junction bases: 7. The CDR3 bases are TGTGCCAGCAGCGTCTTACCGGGACTAGCGGACTCTGGGGCCAACGTCCTGACTTTC. It translates to CASSVLPGLADSGANVLTF.

The chain joins TRBV4-3 to TRBJ1-1; no firm D call. The length of the CDR3 is 16 residues. V was cut by 1 base and J by 0 bases, with 12 bases left in between. Germline CDR1 is LGHNA and CDR2 is YSLEER. DNA of the CDR3: TGCGCCAGCAGCCAAGGTGGAGGTAGATTGAACACTGAAGCTTTCTTT. Amino acids: CASSQGGGRLNTEAFF.

This CDR3 reads CASSRTGQVNEQFF. CDR3 bases: TGTGCCAGCAGTCGCACCGGACAGGTTAATGAGCAGTTCTTC. J is TRBJ2-1 and V is TRBV6-5, with 7 bases matching TRBD1. The V and J ends lost 5 bases and 7 bases, in that order; junction bases with no gene match: 8. This CDR3 comprises 14 residues. CDR1 is MNHEY and CDR2 is SVGAGI in the germline V gene.

The chain links TRBV28 to TRBJ1-2; 8 nucleotides match TRBD1. V trimming: 5 bases; J trimming: 6 bases; junction bases outside the gene matches: 14. The CDR3 spans 16 residues. The germline V gene has CDR1 MDHEN and CDR2 SYDVKM. The CDR3 DNA reads as TGTGCCAGCAGTCCAGGCTTTGGACAGGGAGGAAATGGCTACACCTTC. This encodes CASSPGFGQGGNGYTF.

CDR3 protein: CASSLGRQLTDTQYF. As DNA, the CDR3 is TGTGCCAGCAGCTTGGGGAGACAGCTCACAGATACGCAGTATTTT. The chain is built from TRBV5-6 and TRBJ2-3; D perhaps matches TRBD1 (5 bases). The ends were cut back, 0 bases at V and 2 bases at J, with 10 bases in the middle. Germline lookup yields CDR1 SGHDT and CDR2 YYEEEE. The CDR3 is 15 amino acids.

The chain employs TRBV11-2 and TRBJ2-3; 13 bases line up with TRBD2. With 3 bases clipped from V and 4 bases from J, the junction kept 1 base outside the gene matches. Germline assignment: CDR1 SGHAT and CDR2 FQNNGV. The CDR3 consists of 15 residues. DNA for the CDR3: TGTGCCAGCAGCTTTACTAGCGGGGGGGCAGATACGCAGTATTTT. Translating gives CASSFTSGGADTQYF.

The rearrangement uses TRBV9 and TRBJ2-1; tentative D call: TRBD2 (5 bases). CDR3 length: 18 residues. V was cut by 0 bases and J by 0 bases, with 16 bases left in between. The V gene's germline CDR1 is SGDLS and CDR2 YYNGEE. The CDR3 reads CASSVGLSGSLSYNEQFF. CDR3 DNA: TGTGCCAGCAGCGTAGGGTTAAGTGGGAGTCTCTCCTACAATGAGCAGTTCTTC.

The chain joins TRBV23-1 to TRBJ2-2; 11 nucleotides match TRBD2. TRBV23-1 is an ORF, and what it does is uncertain. After removal of 6 bases from V and 1 base from J, the junction contained 1 base not matched to a gene. The CDR3 runs to 15 residues. The CDR3 bases are TGCGCCAGCAGCCTAGCGGGAGGGAACACCGGGGAGCTGTTTTTT. Translation gives CASSLAGGNTGELFF.

The rearrangement joins TRBV4-3 to TRBJ1-2; 7 nucleotides match TRBD1. Germline V gene sequence: CDR1 LGHNA, CDR2 YSLEER. The CDR3 is 16 residues long. V lost 1 base, J lost 3 bases, and 8 bases stayed unmatched. CDR3 nucleotides: TGCGCCAGCAGCCAAGCCCAGAACAGGGGCCACTATGGCTACACCTTC. It translates to CASSQAQNRGHYGYTF.

This chain links TRBV29-1 with TRBJ2-7, with D tentatively TRBD2 (5 bases). The V end was cut by 7 bases, the J end by 3 bases, with 16 bases between. Germline V gene data show CDR1 as SQVTM and CDR2 as ANQGSEA. The CDR3 is 13 amino acids. This CDR3 is CSALTGTYYEQYF. The CDR3 nucleotides are TGCAGCGCCCTGACGGGAACGTACTACGAGCAGTACTTC.

This chain links TRBV6-5 with TRBJ2-7, with 8 bases matching TRBD1. V shed 5 bases and J 2 bases; nucleotides not matched to a gene: 11. Germline V gene data show CDR1 as MNHEY and CDR2 as SVGAGI. The CDR3 loop spans 16 amino acids. The CDR3 is CASSNFLRQGTYEQYF. DNA of the CDR3: TGTGCCAGCAGTAACTTTCTGAGACAGGGGACCTACGAGCAGTACTTC.

The rearrangement links TRBV5-6 to TRBJ2-5; D is possibly TRBD2 (6 bases). Germline V lookup: CDR1 SGHDT, CDR2 YYEEEE. CDR3 length equals 14 residues. Trimming pared 3 bases from V and 4 bases from J, leaving 13 bases between. The CDR3 nucleotides read TGTGCCAGCAGCTACCGGGACTCTCTAGAGACCCAGTACTTC. Translating gives CASSYRDSLETQYF.

The gene calls are TRBV19 and TRBJ1-6; D call uncertain. CDR3 length: 15 amino acids. Germline assignment: CDR1 LNHDA and CDR2 SQIVND (reference sequence). Trimming took 4 bases from V and 7 from J, leaving 14 bases between them. CDR3 loop: CASSSQEAPNSPLHF. The DNA for the CDR3 is TGTGCCAGTAGTAGCCAGGAGGCGCCGAATTCACCCCTCCACTTT. The variable domain in full, with the rest retrieved from reference TRBV19 and TRBJ1-6, is DGGITQSPKYLFRKEGQNVTLSCEQNLNHDAMYWYRQDPGQGLRLIYYSQIVNDFQKGDIAEGYSVSREKKESFPLTVTSAQKNPTAFYLCASSSQEAPNSPLHFGNGTRLTVT.

For this clone: Sequence at one end of the junction differs from germline and may be a read error. The V gene is TRBV6-1, the J gene TRBJ1-1; D uncertain. The germline CDR1 and CDR2 sequences are MNHNS and SASEGT. This CDR3 contains 9 residues. CDR3 sequence: CASSAPRVF. The CDR3 DNA sequence: TGTGCCAGCAGCGCCCCCCGGGTATTT.

V usage is TRBV7-3 and J usage is TRBJ2-2; 7 bases are a match to TRBD2. There are 14 residues in the CDR3. With V trimmed by 7 bases and J by 9 bases, 11 bases remained unmatched. In germline, CDR1 is SGHTA, CDR2 FQGTGA. The CDR3 here is CASTPRTGGRELFF. The CDR3 nucleotides are TGTGCCAGCACCCCTAGGACGGGAGGTCGGGAGCTGTTTTTT. Full variable domain (outside the CDR3, taken from reference TRBV7-3 and TRBJ2-2): GAGVSQTPSNKVTEKGKYVELRCDPISGHTALYWYRQSLGQGPEFLIYFQGTGAADDSGLPNDRFFAVRPEGSVSTLKIQRTERGDSAVYLCASTPRTGGRELFFGEGSRLTVL.

The chain couples TRBV2 to TRBJ1-5; 9 bases line up with TRBD1. The V segment lost 6 bases and the J segment 6 bases; nucleotides outside the gene matches: 9. The CDR3 is made up of 15 amino acids. Germline loops: CDR1 SNHLY, CDR2 FYNNEI. CDR3 in amino acids: CASRATGGKGQPQHF. CDR3 DNA: TGTGCCAGCAGGGCGACAGGGGGAAAGGGTCAGCCCCAGCATTTT. Based on the CDR3 plus reference TRBV2 and TRBJ1-5, the full variable domain is EPEVTQTPSHQVTQMGQEVILRCVPISNHLYFYWYRQILGQKVEFLVSFYNNEISEKSEIFDDQFSVERPDGSNFTLKIRSTKLEDSAMYFCASRATGGKGQPQHFGDGTRLSIL.

The V gene is TRBV19, the J gene TRBJ2-1; the match to TRBD1 covers 7 bases. With 3 bases clipped from V and 5 bases from J, the junction kept 13 bases outside the gene matches. The V gene's germline CDR1 is LNHDA and CDR2 SQIVND (reference sequence). The CDR3 spans 17 residues. The CDR3: CASSIGVLGGAHNEQFF. The CDR3 bases are TGTGCCAGTAGTATCGGGGTCCTAGGGGGCGCCCACAATGAGCAGTTCTTC.

This rearrangement joins TRBV6-1 to TRBJ2-7; D possibly corresponds to TRBD2 (5 bases). The CDR3 totals 15 residues. The V end lost 1 base, the J end lost 4 bases, and 14 bases lay between the germline ends. Germline V gives CDR1 MNHNS, CDR2 SASEGT. The CDR3 loop is CASSEGGGAPYEQYF. For the CDR3, the DNA is TGTGCCAGCAGTGAAGGTGGAGGTGCCCCTTACGAGCAGTACTTC.

The V and J genes are TRBV5-5 and TRBJ2-1, with 9 bases that match TRBD1. Germline V gives CDR1 SGHKS, CDR2 YYEKEE (reference sequence). The J segment lost 9 bases and the V segment lost 2 bases, leaving 6 bases of the junction unmatched. The CDR3 runs to 14 residues. The CDR3 protein is CASSFGTGRGEQFF. CDR3 nucleotides: TGTGCCAGCAGCTTTGGGACAGGGAGAGGTGAGCAGTTCTTC.

The V and J genes are TRBV29-1 and TRBJ1-2; the D is unclear. Trimming left V 2 bases short and J 4 bases short, with 17 bases between. Germline V gene data show CDR1 as SQVTM and CDR2 as ANQGSEA. This CDR3 comprises 15 residues. Written as DNA, the CDR3 is TGCAGCGTTGAATACCCAAAGCAGGCGCTCTATGGCTACACCTTC. Translation: CSVEYPKQALYGYTF.

This rearrangement joins TRBV5-1 to TRBJ2-7; TRBD1 aligns across 10 bases. Germline trimming cut 7 bases from V and 6 bases from J; bases unmatched to any gene: 10. There are 14 residues in the CDR3. Germline V gives CDR1 SGHRS, CDR2 YFSETQ. The CDR3 loop reads CASAPGQGITEQYF. The CDR3 nucleotides read TGCGCCAGCGCACCGGGACAGGGGATCACCGAGCAGTACTTC.

The rearrangement joins TRBV7-9 to TRBJ2-1; D gene uncertain. V shed 5 bases and J shed 2 bases, with 7 bases lying between them. The CDR3 contains 13 residues. From germline, CDR1 is SEHNR and CDR2 FQNEAQ (reference sequence). This CDR3 is CASSPSPYNEQFF. Here the CDR3 DNA reads TGTGCCAGCAGCCCCTCCCCCTACAATGAGCAGTTCTTC. Full variable domain (missing parts from reference TRBV7-9 and TRBJ2-1): DTGVSQNPRHKITKRGQNVTFRCDPISEHNRLYWYRQTLGQGPEFLTYFQNEAQLEKSRLLSDRFSAERPKGSFSTLEIQRTEQGDSAMYLCASSPSPYNEQFFGPGTRLTVL.

The chain carries TRBV6-4 and TRBJ2-2; 8 nucleotides match TRBD1. Germline CDR1 reads MRHNA; CDR2 reads SNTAGT. V was pared by 4 bases and J by 6 bases, with 7 bases of the junction left unmatched. CDR3 size: 15 residues. The CDR3: CASSAGQGFSGELFF. The CDR3 region has the DNA TGTGCCAGCAGTGCCGGACAGGGTTTTTCCGGGGAGCTGTTTTTT.